This TCR beta chain was sequenced for a study of control samples from healthy donors and cancer patients. The table came from immunoSEQ multiplex PCR; TCRdb's copy has only in-frame clones and leaves some out. Of about 120,000 clones listed, 70% to 90% are singletons. Trimming cost V 5 bases and J 2 bases, with 13 bases left between them. The germline CDR1 and CDR2 sequences are SGHRS and YFSETQ. The CDR3 loop spans 14 amino acids. The V and J genes are TRBV5-1 and TRBJ2-5; D perhaps matches TRBD2 (5 bases). The specimen sequenced was blood. The source is a woman aged 65 to 85 in good health. CDR3 nucleotides: TGCGCCAGCAGATTCGACCCGGGGCAAGAGACCCAGTACTTC. This codes for CASRFDPGQETQYF.